The 9 T cell receptor beta chains in this list originate from one sample, sequenced in a study of radiotherapy plus CTLA-4 blockade in lung cancer. The data were produced by immunoSEQ multiplex PCR, yet TCRdb's version contains in-frame clones alone and is incomplete. The sample shows around 65,000 clones, about 80% of them seen only once. The sample in question was peripheral blood, obtained from a patient treated with radiotherapy plus ipilimumab. The receptors derive from a human donor with non-small cell lung cancer who had a complete response to radiotherapy plus ipilimumab.

The chain recombines TRBV6-5 with TRBJ2-1; 9 bases map to TRBD2. Germline V gene sequence: CDR1 MNHEY, CDR2 SVGAGI. The CDR3 sequence is 15 residues long. V lost 0 bases to trimming and J lost 6 bases; unmatched junction nucleotides: 3. The CDR3 here is CASSYSSGRSNEQFF. Written as DNA, the CDR3 is TGTGCCAGCAGTTACTCGAGCGGGAGGAGCAATGAGCAGTTCTTC.

This chain uses TRBV10-2 with TRBJ1-1, with a tentative D call TRBD1 (5 bases). CDR1 WSHSY and CDR2 SAAADI come from the germline V gene. V gave up 2 bases and J gave up 1 base, with 11 bases separating them. The CDR3 consists of 15 residues. CDR3 protein: CASSEHQDRNTEAFF. As DNA, the CDR3 is TGCGCCAGCAGTGAGCACCAAGACAGGAACACTGAAGCTTTCTTT.

The J gene is TRBJ1-2, the V gene TRBV6-1, with 7 positions matching TRBD1. V trimming: 4 bases; J trimming: 0 bases; junction bases outside the gene matches: 2. The CDR3 covers 14 residues. Germline-derived CDR1 and CDR2 are MNHNS and SASEGT. CDR3 in DNA: TGTGCCAGCAGTGTTGACAGGGCTAACTATGGCTACACCTTC. The encoded protein is CASSVDRANYGYTF.

V gene TRBV5-1 combines with J gene TRBJ1-2; possibly TRBD1 for D (5 bases). CDR1 and CDR2 from the germline V gene are SGHRS and YFSETQ. The CDR3 loop spans 13 amino acids. V lost 5 bases and J lost 5, with 13 bases in between. CDR3: CASSLTVSYGYTF. In nucleotides, the CDR3 is TGCGCCAGCAGTTTGACAGTATCGTATGGCTACACCTTC. Full variable domain (remainder filled in from reference TRBV5-1 and TRBJ1-2): KAGVTQTPRYLIKTRGQQVTLSCSPISGHRSVSWYQQTPGQGLQFLFEYFSETQRNKGNFPGRFSGRQFSNSRSEMNVSTLELGDSALYLCASSLTVSYGYTFGSGTRLTVV.

This clone was observed a few times. V gene TRBV6-5 combines with J gene TRBJ1-5; perhaps TRBD1 as D (5 bases). Germline lookup yields CDR1 MNHEY and CDR2 SVGAGI. Trimming pared 0 bases from V and 4 bases from J, leaving 10 bases between. The CDR3 has 15 amino acids. The CDR3 nucleotides are TGTGCCAGCAGTTACTCTTACCAGGGTAATCAGCCCCAGCATTTT. Its translation: CASSYSYQGNQPQHF.

The rearrangement links TRBV12-5 to TRBJ2-1; 7 nucleotides match TRBD1. CDR1 is LGHNT and CDR2 is FRNRAP in the germline V gene. Unmatched junction bases numbered 6, after V lost 6 bases and J lost 4 bases. This CDR3 spans 14 amino acids. The CDR3 bases are TGTGCTAGTGGGCCCGACAGGGTTTACAATGAGCAGTTCTTC. It is translated as CASGPDRVYNEQFF.

The V gene is TRBV5-1, the J gene TRBJ2-1; TRBD2 is a possible D gene (5 bases). Germline assignment: CDR1 SGHRS and CDR2 YFSETQ. The CDR3 spans 16 residues. The ends were cut back, 0 bases at V and 3 bases at J, with 13 bases in the middle. The CDR3 DNA sequence: TGCGCCAGCAGCTTGGATGAATCCCGGGGCTACAATGAGCAGTTCTTC. Translated: CASSLDESRGYNEQFF.

The CDR3 sequence: CASKTSNQPQHF. The CDR3 DNA reads TGTGCCAGCAAAACAAGCAATCAGCCCCAGCATTTT. The rearrangement uses TRBV2 and TRBJ1-5; D is unresolved. The CDR3 runs 12 residues. Germline assignment: CDR1 SNHLY and CDR2 FYNNEI. The V end was cut by 7 bases, the J end by 1 base, with 5 bases between.

The V call is TRBV11-2, the J call TRBJ1-1; 9 nucleotides align to TRBD1. V dropped 4 bases and J dropped 6; count of bases not matched to a gene: 6. The CDR3 is 14 amino acids. The germline V gene encodes CDR1 SGHAT and CDR2 FQNNGV. CDR3: CASSSQGATSEAFF. CDR3 in DNA: TGTGCCAGCAGCTCACAGGGGGCGACCTCTGAAGCTTTCTTT.